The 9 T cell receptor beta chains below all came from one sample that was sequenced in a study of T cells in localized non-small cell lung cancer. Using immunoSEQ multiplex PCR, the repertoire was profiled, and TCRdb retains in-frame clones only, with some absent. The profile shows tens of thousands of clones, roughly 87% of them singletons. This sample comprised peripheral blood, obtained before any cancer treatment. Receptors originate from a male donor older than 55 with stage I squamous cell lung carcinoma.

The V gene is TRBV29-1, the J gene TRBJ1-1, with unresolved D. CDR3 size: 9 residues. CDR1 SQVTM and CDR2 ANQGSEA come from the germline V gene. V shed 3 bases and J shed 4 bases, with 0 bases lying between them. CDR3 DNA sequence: TGCAGCGTTGACACTGAAGCTTTCTTT. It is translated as CSVDTEAFF.

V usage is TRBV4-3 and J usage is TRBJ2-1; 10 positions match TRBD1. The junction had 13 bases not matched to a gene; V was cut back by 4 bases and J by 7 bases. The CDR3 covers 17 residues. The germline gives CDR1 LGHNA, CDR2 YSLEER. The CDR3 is CASSRMLLWTGGNEQFF. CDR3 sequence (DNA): TGCGCCAGCAGCCGGATGTTGTTGTGGACAGGGGGTAATGAGCAGTTCTTC.

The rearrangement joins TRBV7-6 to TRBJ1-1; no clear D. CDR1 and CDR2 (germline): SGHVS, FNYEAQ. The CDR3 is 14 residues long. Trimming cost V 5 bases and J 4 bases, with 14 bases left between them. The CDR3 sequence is CASSPGRDRTEAFF. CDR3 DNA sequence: TGTGCCAGCAGCCCCGGTCGTGACCGCACTGAAGCTTTCTTT.

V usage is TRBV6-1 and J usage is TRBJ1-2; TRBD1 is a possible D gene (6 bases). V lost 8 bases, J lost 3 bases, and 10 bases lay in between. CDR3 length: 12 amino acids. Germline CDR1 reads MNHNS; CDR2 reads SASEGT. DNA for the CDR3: TGTGCCAGCCGGACAGCAGACTATGGCTACACCTTC. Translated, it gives CASRTADYGYTF.

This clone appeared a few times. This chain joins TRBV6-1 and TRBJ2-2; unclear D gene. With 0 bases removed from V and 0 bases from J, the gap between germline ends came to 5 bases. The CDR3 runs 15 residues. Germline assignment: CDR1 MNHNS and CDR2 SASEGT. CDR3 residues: CASSEAGTNTGELFF. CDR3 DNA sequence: TGTGCCAGCAGTGAAGCGGGGACGAACACCGGGGAGCTGTTTTTT.

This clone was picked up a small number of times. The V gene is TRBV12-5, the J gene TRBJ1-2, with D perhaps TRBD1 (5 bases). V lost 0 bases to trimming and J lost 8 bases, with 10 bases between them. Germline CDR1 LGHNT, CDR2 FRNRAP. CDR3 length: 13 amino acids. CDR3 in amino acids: CASGLVPRDGYTF. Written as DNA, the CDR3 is TGTGCTAGTGGTTTGGTACCCAGGGACGGCTACACCTTC. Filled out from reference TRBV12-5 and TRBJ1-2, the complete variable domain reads DARVTQTPRHKVTEMGQEVTMRCQPILGHNTVFWYRQTMMQGLELLAYFRNRAPLDDSGMPKDRFSAEMPDATLATLKIQPSEPRDSAVYFCASGLVPRDGYTFGSGTRLTVV.

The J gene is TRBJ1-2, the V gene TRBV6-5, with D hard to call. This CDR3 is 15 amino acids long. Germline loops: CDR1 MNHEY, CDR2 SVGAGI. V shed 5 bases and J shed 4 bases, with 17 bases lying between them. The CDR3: CASSGRAGGLYGYTF. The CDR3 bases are TGTGCCAGCAGTGGGAGAGCCGGCGGCCTCTATGGCTACACCTTC.

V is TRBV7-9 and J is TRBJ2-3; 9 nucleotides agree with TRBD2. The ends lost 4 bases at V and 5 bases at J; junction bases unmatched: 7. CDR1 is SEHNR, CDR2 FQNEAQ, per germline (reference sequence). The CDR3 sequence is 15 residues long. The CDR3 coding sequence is TGTGCCAGCAGCTCGTTAGCGGGAGTCGGAGATACGCAGTATTTT. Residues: CASSSLAGVGDTQYF. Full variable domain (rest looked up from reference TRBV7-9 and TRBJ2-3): DTGVSQNPRHKITKRGQNVTFRCDPISEHNRLYWYRQTLGQGPEFLTYFQNEAQLEKSRLLSDRFSAERPKGSFSTLEIQRTEQGDSAMYLCASSSLAGVGDTQYFGPGTRLTVL.

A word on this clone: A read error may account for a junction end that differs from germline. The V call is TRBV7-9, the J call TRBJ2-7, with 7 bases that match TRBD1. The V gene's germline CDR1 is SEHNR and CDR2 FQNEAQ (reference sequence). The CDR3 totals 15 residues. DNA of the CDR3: TGCGCCAGCAGCCAAGATGAGACAGGGTGGTACGAGCAGTACTTC. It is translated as CASSQDETGWYEQYF.